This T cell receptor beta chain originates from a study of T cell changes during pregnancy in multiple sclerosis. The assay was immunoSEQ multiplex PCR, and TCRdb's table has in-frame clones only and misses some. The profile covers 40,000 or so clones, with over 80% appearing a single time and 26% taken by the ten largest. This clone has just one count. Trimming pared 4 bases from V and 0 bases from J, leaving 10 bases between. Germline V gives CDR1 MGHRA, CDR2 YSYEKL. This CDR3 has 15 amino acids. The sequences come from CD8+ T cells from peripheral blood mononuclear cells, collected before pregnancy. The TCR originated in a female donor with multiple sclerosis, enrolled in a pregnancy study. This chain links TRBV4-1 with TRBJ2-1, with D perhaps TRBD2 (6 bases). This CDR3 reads CASSPLARSYNEQFF. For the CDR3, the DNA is TGCGCCAGCAGCCCACTAGCCCGCTCCTACAATGAGCAGTTCTTC.